Sequencing of this T cell receptor (beta chain) was carried out in a study of cytomegalovirus exposure and HLA in healthy donors. Study details: Early released data comprised some 91 million unique TCRs from HLA-typed donors.

PCR used 60 Vbeta primers and 13 Jbeta primers. Sequencing was performed with immunoSEQ multiplex PCR; in TCRdb, only in-frame clones are kept and a portion is missing. The sample holds some 110,000 clones; 70% to 85% are singletons and the top ten take 0.79%. Comment on this clone: Its cognate antigen is unknown.

The CDR3 consists of 16 residues. Trimming at V came to 6 bases and at J to 4 bases, leaving 9 bases not matched to a gene. Germline CDR1 is SGHTA and CDR2 is FQGNSA. Study-level results: Most of the TCR beta V segments (in an earlier analysis) were productive either about 90% or about 30% of the time.

The receptor was isolated from a boy younger than 18 in good health and CMV-seronegative. Sequenced sample: PBMCs. This chain joins TRBV7-2 and TRBJ1-6; 7 positions agree with TRBD1. Written as DNA, the CDR3 is TGTGCCAGCAGACCAACCCCGGGACAGTATAATTCACCCCTCCACTTT. Translating it yields CASRPTPGQYNSPLHF.